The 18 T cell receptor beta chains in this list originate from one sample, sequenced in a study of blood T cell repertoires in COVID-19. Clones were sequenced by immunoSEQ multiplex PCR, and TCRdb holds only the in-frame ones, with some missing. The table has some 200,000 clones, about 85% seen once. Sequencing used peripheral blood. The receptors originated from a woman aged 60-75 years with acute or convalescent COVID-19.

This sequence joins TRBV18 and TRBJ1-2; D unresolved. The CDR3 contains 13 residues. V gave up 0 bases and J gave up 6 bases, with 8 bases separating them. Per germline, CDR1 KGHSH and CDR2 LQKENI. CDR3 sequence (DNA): TGTGCCAGCTCACCACCCGCCGAGCATGGCTACACCTTC. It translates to CASSPPAEHGYTF.

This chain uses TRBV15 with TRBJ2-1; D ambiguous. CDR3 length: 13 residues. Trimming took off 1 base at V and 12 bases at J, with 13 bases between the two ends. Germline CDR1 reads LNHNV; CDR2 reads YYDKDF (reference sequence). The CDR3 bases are TGTGCCACCAGCAGAGGCGGTCTCGGCGGGCAGTTCTTC. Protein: CATSRGGLGGQFF.

The CDR3 DNA sequence: TGTGCCAGCAGCCCGGGAGCTAATCAGCCCCAGCATTTT. Its protein product is CASSPGANQPQHF. The rearrangement uses TRBV7-9 and TRBJ1-5; D gene unclear. CDR3 size: 13 residues. CDR1 is SEHNR and CDR2 is FQNEAQ in the germline V gene (reference sequence). Trimming took off 5 bases at V and 4 bases at J, with 9 bases between the two ends.

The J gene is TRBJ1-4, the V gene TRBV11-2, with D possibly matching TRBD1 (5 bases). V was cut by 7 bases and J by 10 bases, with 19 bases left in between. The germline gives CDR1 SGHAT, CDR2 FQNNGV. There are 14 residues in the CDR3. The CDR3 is CASTVSGSVGKLFF. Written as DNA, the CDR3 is TGTGCCAGCACCGTATCAGGGTCGGTCGGAAAACTGTTTTTT.

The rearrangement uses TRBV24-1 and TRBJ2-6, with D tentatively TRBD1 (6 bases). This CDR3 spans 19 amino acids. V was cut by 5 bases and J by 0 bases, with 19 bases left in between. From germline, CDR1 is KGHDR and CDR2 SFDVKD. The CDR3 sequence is CATSGSNRVLSSGANVLTF. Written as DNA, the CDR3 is TGTGCCACCAGTGGATCAAACAGGGTCTTGAGCTCTGGGGCCAACGTCCTGACTTTC.

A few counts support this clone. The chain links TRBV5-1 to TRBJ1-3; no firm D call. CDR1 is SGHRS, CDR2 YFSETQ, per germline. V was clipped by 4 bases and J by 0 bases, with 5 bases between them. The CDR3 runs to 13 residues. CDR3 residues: CASSQDSGNTIYF. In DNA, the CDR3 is TGCGCCAGCAGCCAGGACTCTGGAAACACCATATATTTT.

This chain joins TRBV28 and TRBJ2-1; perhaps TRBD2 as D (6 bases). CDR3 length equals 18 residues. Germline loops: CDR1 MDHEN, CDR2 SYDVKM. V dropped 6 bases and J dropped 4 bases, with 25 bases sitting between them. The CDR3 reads CASSPLGGAGKTYNEQFF. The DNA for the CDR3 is TGTGCCAGCAGCCCCCTCGGTGGGGCGGGGAAAACTTACAATGAGCAGTTCTTC.

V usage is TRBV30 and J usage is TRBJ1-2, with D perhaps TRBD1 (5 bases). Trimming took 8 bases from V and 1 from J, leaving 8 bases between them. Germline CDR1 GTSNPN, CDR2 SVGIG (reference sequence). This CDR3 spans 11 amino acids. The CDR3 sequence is CAGGDNYGYTF. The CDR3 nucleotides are TGTGCCGGAGGGGATAACTATGGCTACACCTTC.

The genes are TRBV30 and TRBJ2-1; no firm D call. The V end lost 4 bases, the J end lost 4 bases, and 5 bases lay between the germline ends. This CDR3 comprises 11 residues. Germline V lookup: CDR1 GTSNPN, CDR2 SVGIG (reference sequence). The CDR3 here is CAWKEYNEQFF. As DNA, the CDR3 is TGTGCCTGGAAGGAGTACAATGAGCAGTTCTTC.

The CDR3 here is CASSLQQETQYF. CDR3 in DNA: TGCGCCAGCAGCTTGCAACAAGAGACCCAGTACTTC. The chain joins TRBV5-1 to TRBJ2-5; no clear D. This CDR3 has 12 residues. Per germline, CDR1 SGHRS and CDR2 YFSETQ. V was trimmed by 1 base and J by 2 bases, leaving 3 bases between them.

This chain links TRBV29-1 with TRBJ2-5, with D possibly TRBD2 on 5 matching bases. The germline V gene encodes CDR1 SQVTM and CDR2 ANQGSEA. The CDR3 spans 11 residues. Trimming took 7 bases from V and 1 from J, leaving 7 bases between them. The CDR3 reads CSGRGQETQYF. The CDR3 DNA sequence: TGCAGCGGCCGGGGCCAAGAGACCCAGTACTTC.

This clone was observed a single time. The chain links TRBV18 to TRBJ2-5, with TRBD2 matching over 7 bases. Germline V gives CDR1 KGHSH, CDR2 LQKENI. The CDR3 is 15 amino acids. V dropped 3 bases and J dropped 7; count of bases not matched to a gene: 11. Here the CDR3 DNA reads TGTGCCAGCTCACCGCCGGGACTACCCGCTTGGACCCAGTACTTC. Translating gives CASSPPGLPAWTQYF.

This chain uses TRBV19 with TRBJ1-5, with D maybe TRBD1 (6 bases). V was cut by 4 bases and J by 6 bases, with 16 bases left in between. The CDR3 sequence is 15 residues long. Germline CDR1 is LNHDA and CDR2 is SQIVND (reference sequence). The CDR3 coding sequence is TGTGCCAGTAGTACCGGGGGCGGGAGAGGTCAGCCCCAGCATTTT. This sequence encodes CASSTGGGRGQPQHF.

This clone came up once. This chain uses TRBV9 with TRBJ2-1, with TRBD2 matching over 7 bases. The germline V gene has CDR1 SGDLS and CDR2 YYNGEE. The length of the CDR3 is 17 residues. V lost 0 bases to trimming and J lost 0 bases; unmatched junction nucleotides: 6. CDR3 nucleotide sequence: TGTGCCAGCAGCGTAGGAGGTGGCGGGAGCTCCTACAATGAGCAGTTCTTC. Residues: CASSVGGGGSSYNEQFF.

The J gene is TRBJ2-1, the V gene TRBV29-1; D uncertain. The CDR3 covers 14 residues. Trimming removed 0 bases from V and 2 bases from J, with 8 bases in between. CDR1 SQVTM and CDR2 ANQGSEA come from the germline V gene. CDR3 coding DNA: TGCAGCGTTGAAGACTCAGGCCCCTACAATGAGCAGTTCTTC. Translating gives CSVEDSGPYNEQFF.

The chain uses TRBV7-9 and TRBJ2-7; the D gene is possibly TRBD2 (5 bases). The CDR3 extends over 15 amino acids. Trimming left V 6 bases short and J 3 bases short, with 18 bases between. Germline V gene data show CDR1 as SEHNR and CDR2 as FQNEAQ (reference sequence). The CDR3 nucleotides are TGTGCCAGCAGGAAACTAGGAGCGGCCCTCTACGAGCAGTACTTC. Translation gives CASRKLGAALYEQYF. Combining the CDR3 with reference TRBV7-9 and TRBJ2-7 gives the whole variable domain DTGVSQNPRHKITKRGQNVTFRCDPISEHNRLYWYRQTLGQGPEFLTYFQNEAQLEKSRLLSDRFSAERPKGSFSTLEIQRTEQGDSAMYLCASRKLGAALYEQYFGPGTRLTVT.

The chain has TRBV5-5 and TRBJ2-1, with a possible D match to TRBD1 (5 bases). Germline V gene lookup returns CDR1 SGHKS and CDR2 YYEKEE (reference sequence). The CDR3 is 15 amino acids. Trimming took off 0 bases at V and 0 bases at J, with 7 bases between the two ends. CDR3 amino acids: CASSLGQLSYNEQFF. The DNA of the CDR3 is TGTGCCAGCAGCTTGGGACAGCTCTCCTACAATGAGCAGTTCTTC.

CDR3 amino acids: CASSLQGWVNTEAFF. CDR3 DNA sequence: TGTGCCAGCAGTTTACAGGGTTGGGTGAACACTGAAGCTTTCTTT. This rearrangement joins TRBV27 to TRBJ1-1; the D gene is possibly TRBD1 (5 bases). CDR1 and CDR2 from the germline V gene are MNHEY and SMNVEV (reference sequence). This CDR3 spans 15 amino acids. The V and J ends lost 2 bases and 0 bases respectively, with 10 bases between them.